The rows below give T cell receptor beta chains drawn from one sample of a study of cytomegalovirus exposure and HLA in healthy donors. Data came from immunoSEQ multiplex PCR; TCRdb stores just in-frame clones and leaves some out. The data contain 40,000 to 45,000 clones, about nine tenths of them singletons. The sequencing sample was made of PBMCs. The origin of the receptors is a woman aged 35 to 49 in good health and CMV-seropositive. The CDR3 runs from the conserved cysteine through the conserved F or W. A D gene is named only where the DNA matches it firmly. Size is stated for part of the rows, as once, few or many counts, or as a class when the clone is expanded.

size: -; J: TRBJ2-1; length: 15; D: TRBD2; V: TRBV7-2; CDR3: CASSLSKAGYNEQFF; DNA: TGTGCCAGCAGCTTGTCCAAAGCGGGATACAATGAGCAGTTCTTC
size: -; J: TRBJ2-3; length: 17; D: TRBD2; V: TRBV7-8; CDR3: CASSLEFSGGASDTQYF; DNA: TGTGCCAGCAGCTTAGAGTTCAGCGGGGGGGCGTCAGATACGCAGTATTTT
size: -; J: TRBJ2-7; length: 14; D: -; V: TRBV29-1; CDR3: CSVEPSPGAYEQYF; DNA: TGCAGCGTTGAACCATCCCCAGGGGCCTACGAGCAGTACTTC
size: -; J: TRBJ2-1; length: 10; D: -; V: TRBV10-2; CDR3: CASGGLEQFF; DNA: TGCGCCAGCGGGGGCCTTGAGCAGTTCTTC
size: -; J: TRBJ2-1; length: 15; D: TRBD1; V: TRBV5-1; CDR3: CASSYRTGEGNEQFF; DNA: TGCGCCAGCAGCTACCGGACAGGGGAGGGCAATGAGCAGTTCTTC
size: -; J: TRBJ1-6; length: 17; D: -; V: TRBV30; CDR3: CAWNGRGGGYSHSPLHF; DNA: TGTGCCTGGAACGGTCGGGGGGGTGGATATTCTCATTCACCCCTCCACTTT
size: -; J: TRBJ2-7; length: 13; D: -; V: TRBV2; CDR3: CASSFDRSYEQYF; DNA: TGTGCCAGCAGTTTTGACAGGTCCTACGAGCAGTACTTC
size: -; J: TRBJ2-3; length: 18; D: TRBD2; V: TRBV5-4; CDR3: CASTLGGGSGGAPDTQYF; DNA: TGTGCCAGCACCTTGGGCGGGGGGAGCGGGGGGGCCCCAGATACGCAGTATTTT
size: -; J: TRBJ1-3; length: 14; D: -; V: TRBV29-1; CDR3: CSVGDRLSGNTIYF; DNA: TGCAGCGTTGGTGACAGGCTCTCTGGAAACACCATATATTTT
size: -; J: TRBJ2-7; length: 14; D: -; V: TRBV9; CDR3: CASSVGTPVDEQYF; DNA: TGTGCCAGCAGCGTAGGTACCCCGGTGGACGAGCAGTACTTC
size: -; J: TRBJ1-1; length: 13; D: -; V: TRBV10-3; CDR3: CAAAKGPNTEAFF; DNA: TGTGCCGCGGCTAAGGGGCCTAACACTGAAGCTTTCTTT
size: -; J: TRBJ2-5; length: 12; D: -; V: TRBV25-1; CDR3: CASTRIRGTQYF; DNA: TGTGCCAGCACGAGGATAAGGGGGACCCAGTACTTC
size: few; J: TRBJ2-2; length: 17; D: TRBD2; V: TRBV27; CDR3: CASSFLAGGGNTGELFF; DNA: TGTGCCAGCAGTTTCTTAGCGGGAGGTGGGAACACCGGGGAGCTGTTTTTT
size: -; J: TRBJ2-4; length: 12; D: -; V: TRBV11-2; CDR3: CASSSGLNIQYF; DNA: TGTGCCAGCAGTTCCGGACTAAACATTCAGTACTTC
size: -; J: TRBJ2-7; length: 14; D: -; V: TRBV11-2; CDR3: CASSLEGLVHEQYF; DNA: TGTGCCAGCAGCTTGGAGGGATTGGTCCACGAGCAGTACTTC
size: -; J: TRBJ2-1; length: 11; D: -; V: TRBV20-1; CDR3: CSARVRAEQFF; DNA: TGCAGTGCTAGAGTTCGCGCGGAGCAGTTCTTC
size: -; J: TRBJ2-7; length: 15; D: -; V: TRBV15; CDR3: CATFNPGSLRYEQYF; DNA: TGTGCCACCTTTAACCCGGGTTCCCTCCGCTACGAGCAGTACTTC
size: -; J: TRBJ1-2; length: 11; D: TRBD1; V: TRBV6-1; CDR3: CASNPGGGYTF; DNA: TGTGCCAGCAACCCAGGGGGCGGCTACACCTTC
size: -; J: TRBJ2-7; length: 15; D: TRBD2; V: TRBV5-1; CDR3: CASSPGASGGEEQYF; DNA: TGCGCCAGCAGCCCTGGAGCTAGCGGGGGTGAGGAGCAGTACTTC
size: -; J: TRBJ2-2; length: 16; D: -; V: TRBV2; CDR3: CASKRGTNTLTGELFF; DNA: TGTGCCAGCAAACGGGGAACCAACACCCTCACCGGGGAGCTGTTTTTT
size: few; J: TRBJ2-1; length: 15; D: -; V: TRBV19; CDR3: CASMVGNRAYNEQFF; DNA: TGTGCCAGTATGGTGGGGAACAGGGCGTACAATGAGCAGTTCTTC
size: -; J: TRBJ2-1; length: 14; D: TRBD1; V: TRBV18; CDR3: CASSPGTGEREQFF; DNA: TGTGCCAGCTCACCCGGGACAGGGGAGAGGGAGCAGTTCTTC
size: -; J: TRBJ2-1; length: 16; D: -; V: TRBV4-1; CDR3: CASSQVQEPSYNEQFF; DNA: TGCGCCAGCAGCCAAGTCCAGGAACCCTCCTACAATGAGCAGTTCTTC
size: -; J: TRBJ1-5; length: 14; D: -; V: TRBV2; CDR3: CASRGELTRQPQHF; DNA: TGTGCCAGCAGAGGGGAATTGACTCGGCAGCCCCAGCATTTT